The 25 T cell receptor beta chains listed next were all sequenced from one sample in a study of shared clonotypes between healthy human individuals. Profiling relied on immunoSEQ multiplex PCR, and the TCRdb table lists in-frame clones only, not all of them. This sample has just over 2,000,000 clones, with 85% to 95% found just once. The sequenced sample consisted of naive CD4+ T cells sorted from blood. The subset: CD45RA+ positively selected. The source is a man younger than 35 in good health.

The chain uses TRBV18 and TRBJ1-4, with D perhaps TRBD1 (5 bases). With 4 bases removed from V and 8 bases from J, the gap between germline ends came to 11 bases. Germline V gene data show CDR1 as KGHSH and CDR2 as LQKENI. CDR3 length equals 13 residues. CDR3 protein: CASSRQMAEKLFF. The CDR3 DNA is TGTGCCAGCTCACGACAGATGGCGGAAAAACTGTTTTTT.

The chain employs TRBV2 and TRBJ2-2; 9 nucleotides align to TRBD2. The V segment lost 2 bases and the J segment 6 bases; nucleotides outside the gene matches: 4. There are 15 residues in the CDR3. The germline V gene has CDR1 SNHLY and CDR2 FYNNEI. The CDR3 reads CASSERTSEAGELFF. The CDR3 DNA sequence: TGTGCCAGCAGTGAAAGGACTAGCGAGGCCGGGGAGCTGTTTTTT. Looking up the rest from reference TRBV2 and TRBJ2-2 gives the full variable domain: EPEVTQTPSHQVTQMGQEVILRCVPISNHLYFYWYRQILGQKVEFLVSFYNNEISEKSEIFDDQFSVERPDGSNFTLKIRSTKLEDSAMYFCASSERTSEAGELFFGEGSRLTVL.

The chain links TRBV4-1 to TRBJ2-7; unclear D gene. Germline lookup yields CDR1 MGHRA and CDR2 YSYEKL. V was trimmed by 1 base and J by 1 base, leaving 14 bases between them. The CDR3 runs to 16 residues. The CDR3 loop is CASSQGLASYSYEQYF. The CDR3 DNA sequence: TGCGCCAGCAGCCAAGGCCTCGCCAGCTATTCCTACGAGCAGTACTTC.

This rearrangement joins TRBV5-1 to TRBJ1-5; D gene ambiguous. The CDR3 covers 14 residues. The V gene lost 2 bases and the J gene lost 4 bases, with 10 bases spanning the gap. Germline V gene sequence: CDR1 SGHRS, CDR2 YFSETQ. CDR3 sequence (DNA): TGCGCCAGCAGCTTAGCCAGCGGGAATCAGCCCCAGCATTTT. This translates into CASSLASGNQPQHF.

The V and J genes are TRBV5-4 and TRBJ2-3; weak D call: TRBD2 (5 bases). This CDR3 is built from 15 residues. The V end was cut by 2 bases, the J end by 0 bases, with 10 bases between. CDR1 SGHNT and CDR2 YYREEE come from the germline V gene (reference sequence). CDR3 sequence (DNA): TGTGCCAGCAGCTTAGCGGCCTCTAGCACAGATACGCAGTATTTT. Its protein product is CASSLAASSTDTQYF.

The chain uses TRBV4-1 and TRBJ2-3; 13 bases match TRBD2. This CDR3 region has 18 residues. The germline V gene encodes CDR1 MGHRA and CDR2 YSYEKL. Germline trimming cut 2 bases from V and 3 bases from J; bases unmatched to any gene: 8. CDR3 DNA sequence: TGCGCCAGCAGCCAATATAGCACTAGCGGGGGGGCAACAGATACGCAGTATTTT. Translation gives CASSQYSTSGGATDTQYF.

The V and J genes are TRBV5-4 and TRBJ1-1; D possibly corresponds to TRBD1 (6 bases). The CDR3 has 15 amino acids. Trimming took 4 bases from V and 0 from J, leaving 13 bases between them. The V gene's germline CDR1 is SGHNT and CDR2 YYREEE (reference sequence). CDR3 sequence reads: CASSAAGALNTEAFF. CDR3 DNA: TGTGCCAGCAGCGCTGCAGGGGCCCTGAACACTGAAGCTTTCTTT.

The genes are TRBV5-1 and TRBJ1-5; no definite D call. CDR3 length: 15 residues. Germline-derived CDR1 and CDR2 are SGHRS and YFSETQ. The V gene lost 3 bases and the J gene lost 1 base, with 11 bases spanning the gap. CDR3 residues: CASSSFRISNQPQHF. DNA of the CDR3: TGCGCCAGCAGCTCCTTTCGCATAAGCAATCAGCCCCAGCATTTT.

The chain has TRBV7-2 and TRBJ2-7; 9 bases match TRBD2. The CDR3 has 14 amino acids. Germline values: CDR1 SGHTA, CDR2 FQGNSA. V shed 3 bases, J shed 2 bases, and the junction held 2 bases outside the gene matches. In nucleotides, the CDR3 is TGTGCCAGCAGCTTCACTAGCGGGCCCTACGAGCAGTACTTC. Translated: CASSFTSGPYEQYF.

The chain uses TRBV7-2 and TRBJ1-2; perhaps TRBD1 as D (6 bases). Germline V gives CDR1 SGHTA, CDR2 FQGNSA. V lost 0 bases and J 8 bases, leaving 16 bases between the germline ends. The CDR3 loop spans 15 amino acids. The CDR3 DNA sequence: TGTGCCAGCAGCTTAGCGACCACAGGGTCTGGCGGCTACACCTTC. Amino acid sequence: CASSLATTGSGGYTF.

The rearrangement joins TRBV11-2 to TRBJ2-7; TRBD1 is a possible D gene (6 bases). Deletions cut 4 bases from V and 6 bases from J, with 22 bases between. The germline gives CDR1 SGHAT, CDR2 FQNNGV. This CDR3 is 16 amino acids long. The CDR3 loop reads CASSSLKGTRDFEQYF. The DNA for the CDR3 is TGTGCCAGCAGCTCTCTCAAGGGGACAAGGGATTTCGAGCAGTACTTC.

The genes are TRBV5-4 and TRBJ2-7; 7 bases align to TRBD2. There are 14 residues in the CDR3. Per the germline V gene, CDR1 is SGHNT and CDR2 is YYREEE (reference sequence). The trim removed 4 bases at V and 1 base at J, leaving 5 bases unmatched. Here the CDR3 reads CASSRAGDSYEQYF. The CDR3 nucleotides read TGTGCCAGCAGCAGGGCGGGGGATTCCTACGAGCAGTACTTC.

The chain is built from TRBV2 and TRBJ2-1; TRBD1 matches 7 bases. The germline V gene encodes CDR1 SNHLY and CDR2 FYNNEI. This CDR3 region has 14 residues. The V segment lost 8 bases and the J segment 5 bases; nucleotides outside the gene matches: 9. The CDR3 DNA follows: TGTGCCAGCCATAGACAGGGTCCCAACAATGAGCAGTTCTTC. Its translation is CASHRQGPNNEQFF. Looking up the rest from reference TRBV2 and TRBJ2-1 gives the full variable domain: EPEVTQTPSHQVTQMGQEVILRCVPISNHLYFYWYRQILGQKVEFLVSFYNNEISEKSEIFDDQFSVERPDGSNFTLKIRSTKLEDSAMYFCASHRQGPNNEQFFGPGTRLTVL.

The CDR3 sequence: CASSPSSGGGYEQYF. DNA of the CDR3: TGCGCCAGCAGCCCGTCTAGCGGGGGTGGCTACGAGCAGTACTTC. The gene calls are TRBV5-1 and TRBJ2-7; TRBD2 matches at 10 bases. CDR3 length: 15 amino acids. Losses at the gene ends were 4 bases for V and 3 bases for J; bases not matched to a gene: 7. Germline CDR1 reads SGHRS; CDR2 reads YFSETQ.

The chain links TRBV9 to TRBJ1-5, with TRBD1 matching 9 bases. The trim removed 4 bases at V and 3 bases at J, leaving 5 bases unmatched. CDR1 is SGDLS and CDR2 is YYNGEE in the germline V gene. The CDR3 sequence is 15 residues long. The CDR3 is CASSTGQGFNQPQHF. CDR3 bases: TGTGCCAGCAGCACAGGACAGGGGTTCAATCAGCCCCAGCATTTT.

V and J are TRBV7-2 and TRBJ2-2; D gene unclear. The CDR3 extends over 15 amino acids. The germline gives CDR1 SGHTA, CDR2 FQGNSA. V dropped 5 bases and J dropped 1 base, with 11 bases sitting between them. The CDR3 protein is CASSLGRMNTGELFF. The CDR3 DNA follows: TGTGCCAGCAGCCTAGGAAGAATGAACACCGGGGAGCTGTTTTTT. Complete variable domain (other parts from reference TRBV7-2 and TRBJ2-2): GAGVSQSPSNKVTEKGKDVELRCDPISGHTALYWYRQSLGQGLEFLIYFQGNSAPDKSGLPSDRFSAERTGGSVSTLTIQRTQQEDSAVYLCASSLGRMNTGELFFGEGSRLTVL.

The chain links TRBV6-6 to TRBJ1-1, with D unclear. V shed 7 bases and J shed 3 bases, with 15 bases lying between them. This CDR3 is 14 amino acids long. CDR1 is MNHNY and CDR2 is SVGAGI in the germline V gene (reference sequence). The chain's CDR3 is CASTLGFWDTEAFF. CDR3 bases: TGTGCCAGCACCTTGGGCTTTTGGGACACTGAAGCTTTCTTT.

The V call is TRBV5-1, the J call TRBJ2-3; 7 bases line up with TRBD1. Unmatched junction bases numbered 5, after V lost 0 bases and J lost 1 base. CDR1 is SGHRS, CDR2 YFSETQ, per germline. The CDR3 is 16 amino acids. DNA of the CDR3: TGCGCCAGCAGCTTGGAAGACAGGGTTGGCACAGATACGCAGTATTTT. It yields the protein CASSLEDRVGTDTQYF.

The chain carries TRBV4-2 and TRBJ1-5; no definite D call. V lost 1 base and J lost 3, with 7 bases in between. The CDR3 is made up of 14 amino acids. In germline, CDR1 is LGHNA, CDR2 YNFKEQ. CDR3 sequence (DNA): TGTGCCAGCAGCCAAGTGGCAGACAATCAGCCCCAGCATTTT. Translated: CASSQVADNQPQHF.

The chain links TRBV5-6 to TRBJ2-1; TRBD2 matches at 8 bases. CDR1 and CDR2 from the germline V gene are SGHDT and YYEEEE. The CDR3 is 17 residues long. The junction had 11 bases not matched to a gene; V was cut back by 5 bases and J by 1 base. This chain's CDR3 is CASRLIRGGPSYNEQFF. The CDR3, as DNA: TGTGCCAGCAGATTAATACGCGGGGGGCCTTCCTACAATGAGCAGTTCTTC.

The chain combines TRBV5-1 with TRBJ2-7, with unresolved D. This CDR3 has 14 amino acids. Per germline, CDR1 SGHRS and CDR2 YFSETQ. Trimming pared 2 bases from V and 6 bases from J, leaving 15 bases between. The CDR3 sequence is CASSLLVASPEQYF. The DNA of the CDR3 is TGCGCCAGCAGCTTATTAGTAGCCTCACCCGAGCAGTACTTC.

CDR3 bases: TGTGCCATCAGTCCCTTTGGTGGGGACACTAGCAATCAGCCCCAGCATTTT. Translating gives CAISPFGGDTSNQPQHF. V usage is TRBV10-3 and J usage is TRBJ1-5, with a tentative D call TRBD1 (6 bases). Germline values: CDR1 ENHRY, CDR2 SYGVKD. CDR3 size: 17 residues. V was cut by 5 bases and J by 0 bases, with 17 bases left in between.

The V gene is TRBV21-1, the J gene TRBJ2-7. TRBV21-1 is termed a pseudogene. The length of the CDR3 is 14 residues. As DNA, the CDR3 is TGTGCCAGCAGCAAAGTCGGGGCGGTCCGCGAGCAGTACTTC. Its protein is CASSKVGAVREQYF.

The chain uses TRBV5-4 and TRBJ2-7; TRBD2 matches 10 bases. Germline V gene sequence: CDR1 SGHNT, CDR2 YYREEE (reference sequence). The CDR3 runs 15 residues. V shed 3 bases, J shed 3 bases, and the junction held 6 bases outside the gene matches. The CDR3 bases are TGTGCCAGCAGCTCGGAGGGACTAGCGAGCTACGAGCAGTACTTC. It encodes CASSSEGLASYEQYF.

The chain links TRBV27 to TRBJ2-7, with 7 bases aligning to TRBD2. J was trimmed by 0 bases and V by 6 bases; bases with no gene match: 8. CDR3 length: 15 amino acids. CDR1 and CDR2 from the germline V gene are MNHEY and SMNVEV (reference sequence). The CDR3 here is CASSPWGGFSYEQYF. Written as DNA, the CDR3 is TGTGCCAGCAGCCCCTGGGGGGGTTTCTCCTACGAGCAGTACTTC.